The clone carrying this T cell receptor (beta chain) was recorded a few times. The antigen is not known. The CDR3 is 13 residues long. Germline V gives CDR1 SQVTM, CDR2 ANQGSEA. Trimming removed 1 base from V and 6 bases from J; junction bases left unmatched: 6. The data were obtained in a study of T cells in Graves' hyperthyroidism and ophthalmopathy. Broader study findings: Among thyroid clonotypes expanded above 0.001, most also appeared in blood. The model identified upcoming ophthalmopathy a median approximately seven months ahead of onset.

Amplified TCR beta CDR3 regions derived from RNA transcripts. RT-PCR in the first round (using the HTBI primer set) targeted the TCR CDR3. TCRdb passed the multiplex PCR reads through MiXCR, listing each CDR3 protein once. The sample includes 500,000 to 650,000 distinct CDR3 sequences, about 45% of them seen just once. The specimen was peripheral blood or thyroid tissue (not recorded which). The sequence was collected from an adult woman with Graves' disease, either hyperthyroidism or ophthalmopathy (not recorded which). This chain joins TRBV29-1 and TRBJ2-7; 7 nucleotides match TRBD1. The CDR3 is CSVEGETGSEQYF. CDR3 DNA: TGCAGCGTTGAAGGTGAGACAGGGTCCGAGCAGTACTTC.